Following are 9 T cell receptor beta chains from one sample sequenced in a study of blood T cell repertoires in COVID-19 (dated by TCRdb to the early 2020s). Libraries came from the immunoSEQ multiplex PCR assay. In its TCRdb copy, this immuneACCESS table keeps in-frame sequences only and misses some clones. Where compared with another copy, unresolved V genes explain less than half of these, and the others have no known cause. The sample contains about 320,000 clones, approximately 88% of them found a single time. Of the sample, about 5% is held by the ten largest clones. Sequenced input: PBMCs or T cells enriched from blood (not recorded which). These receptors all come from a man in his thirties or forties who had recovered from COVID-19.

This chain links TRBV19 with TRBJ1-5; D unclear. The CDR3 runs 15 residues. V was shortened by 1 base and J by 1 base, with 8 bases between the two germline ends. Germline V CDR1 and CDR2: LNHDA, SQIVND (reference sequence). CDR3 protein: CASSIVGGSNQPQHF. Here the CDR3 DNA reads TGTGCCAGTAGTATAGTGGGCGGGAGCAATCAGCCCCAGCATTTT.

V usage is TRBV6-5 and J usage is TRBJ1-2; D not certain. The V end lost 7 bases, the J end lost 2 bases, and 8 bases lay between the germline ends. The CDR3 is 12 amino acids. Germline CDR1 and CDR2: MNHEY and SVGAGI. Here the CDR3 DNA reads TGTGCCAGCAAGAGAGGCAACTATGGCTACACCTTC. Translation gives CASKRGNYGYTF.

The chain employs TRBV7-6 and TRBJ1-2, with a possible D match to TRBD1 (6 bases). The CDR3 length is 15 residues. The germline V and J ends were trimmed by 5 bases and 2 bases, with 15 bases remaining between them. Germline V gene sequence: CDR1 SGHVS, CDR2 FNYEAQ. The CDR3 here is CASSPRGGGNYGYTF. CDR3 DNA sequence: TGTGCCAGCAGCCCTCGAGGGGGTGGGAACTATGGCTACACCTTC. The full variable domain, in which reference TRBV7-6 and TRBJ1-2 provide the parts outside the CDR3, is GAGVSQSPRYKVTKRGQDVALRCDPISGHVSLYWYRQALGQGPEFLTYFNYEAQQDKSGLPNDRFSAERPEGSISTLTIQRTEQRDSAMYRCASSPRGGGNYGYTFGSGTRLTVV.

J is TRBJ2-2 and V is TRBV24-1; D perhaps matches TRBD2 (5 bases). Trimming stripped 7 bases from V and 2 bases from J, with 22 bases between. Germline-derived CDR1 and CDR2 are KGHDR and SFDVKD. The length of the CDR3 is 18 residues. In DNA, the CDR3 is TGTGCCACCAGCCCCTCGGGATATGCCAAAACAAACACCGGGGAGCTGTTTTTT. Protein sequence: CATSPSGYAKTNTGELFF.

Comment on this clone: Other DNA variants within this sample encode the same CDR3. The gene calls are TRBV24-1 and TRBJ2-3, with D possibly matching TRBD2 (6 bases). From germline, CDR1 is KGHDR and CDR2 SFDVKD. Trimming took off 3 bases at V and 0 bases at J, with 9 bases between the two ends. CDR3 length: 15 residues. In nucleotides, the CDR3 is TGTGCCACCAGTGATCTGGACTACAGCACAGATACGCAGTATTTT. It translates to CATSDLDYSTDTQYF.

The CDR3 here is CASSLGTGRGSNQPQHF. The CDR3, as DNA: TGCGCCAGCAGTCTAGGGACAGGGCGGGGTAGCAATCAGCCCCAGCATTTT. This chain links TRBV23-1 with TRBJ1-5, with TRBD1 matching 9 bases. TRBV23-1 is an ORF, and what it does is uncertain. V trimming: 4 bases; J trimming: 0 bases; junction bases outside the gene matches: 7. The CDR3 is 17 amino acids.

This clone was recorded once. V gene TRBV13 combines with J gene TRBJ1-6, with TRBD1 identical over 7 bases. CDR1 PRHDT and CDR2 FYEKMQ come from the germline V gene (reference sequence). The CDR3 consists of 17 residues. V lost 5 bases, J lost 0 bases, and 7 bases stayed unmatched. The CDR3 coding sequence is TGTGCCAGCAGCGTACAGGGGAAGGGCTCCTATAATTCACCCCTCCACTTT. Its translation: CASSVQGKGSYNSPLHF. The complete variable domain, with remaining parts taken from reference TRBV13 and TRBJ1-6, reads AAGVIQSPRHLIKEKRETATLKCYPIPRHDTVYWYQQGPGQDPQFLISFYEKMQSDKGSIPDRFSAQQFSDYHSELNMSSLELGDSALYFCASSVQGKGSYNSPLHFGNGTRLTVT.

The chain couples TRBV5-1 to TRBJ2-5, with a weak D call TRBD2 (6 bases). V lost 5 bases and J 4 bases, leaving 15 bases between the germline ends. CDR3 length: 14 residues. Germline V gene lookup returns CDR1 SGHRS and CDR2 YFSETQ. The CDR3 DNA reads TGCGCCAGCAGGGTATCGGGACTCCTAGAGACCCAGTACTTC. Translated, it gives CASRVSGLLETQYF.

The V and J genes are TRBV10-1 and TRBJ2-5, with 8 bases aligning to TRBD1. The germline V gene encodes CDR1 WNHNN and CDR2 SYGVQD (reference sequence). The CDR3 runs to 15 residues. V dropped 0 bases and J dropped 1; count of bases not matched to a gene: 1. CDR3 bases: TGCGCCAGCAGTGAGTCTACAGGGGGCCAAGAGACCCAGTACTTC. This codes for CASSESTGGQETQYF.